The 22 T cell receptor beta chains in this list originate from one sample, sequenced in a study of blood T cell repertoires in COVID-19. Sequencing was performed with immunoSEQ multiplex PCR; in TCRdb, only in-frame clones are kept and a portion is missing. The sample yields approximately 170,000 clones, less than 85% seen once. Sequencing used peripheral blood. These receptors originate from a woman aged 45-65 years with acute or convalescent COVID-19.

The V and J genes are TRBV3-1 (or the pseudogene TRBV3-2) and TRBJ2-5; 11 positions agree with TRBD2. Trimming cost V 0 bases and J 7 bases; bases outside gene matches: 10. Germline V gene lookup returns CDR1 LGHDT and CDR2 YNNKEL (reference sequence). This CDR3 is built from 17 residues. CDR3 DNA: TGTGCCAGCAGCCAAGATCGTCTAGCGGGAGGCCAGGGGACCCAGTACTTC. As protein: CASSQDRLAGGQGTQYF.

The chain combines TRBV19 with TRBJ1-1, with 10 bases lining up with TRBD1. Germline V lookup: CDR1 LNHDA, CDR2 SQIVND (reference sequence). This CDR3 spans 17 amino acids. The ends lost 5 bases at V and 5 bases at J; junction bases unmatched: 14. CDR3 protein: CASSRSSGTGVGTEAFF. The CDR3, as DNA: TGTGCCAGTAGTCGGTCTAGCGGGACAGGGGTAGGGACTGAAGCTTTCTTT.

This clone has a handful of counts. The J gene is TRBJ1-5, the V gene TRBV28, with 8 bases fitting TRBD1. The CDR3 is 16 residues long. V shed 3 bases and J 3 bases; nucleotides not matched to a gene: 7. CDR1 and CDR2 (germline): MDHEN, SYDVKM. The CDR3 DNA is TGTGCCAGCAGTTTTTCCGGGACAGGCTCCAATCAGCCCCAGCATTTT. Translated: CASSFSGTGSNQPQHF.

J is TRBJ2-3 and V is TRBV27, with TRBD2 matching over 7 bases. Germline CDR1 is MNHEY and CDR2 is SMNVEV (reference sequence). The CDR3 runs to 16 residues. Trimming removed 7 bases from V and 2 bases from J; junction bases left unmatched: 12. CDR3: CASTTTSGTTTDTQYF. The CDR3 nucleotides are TGTGCCAGCACTACAACCTCCGGGACTACCACAGATACGCAGTATTTT.

The rearrangement joins TRBV9 to TRBJ2-1; D is perhaps TRBD2 (6 bases). The CDR3 covers 16 residues. CDR1 SGDLS and CDR2 YYNGEE come from the germline V gene. V lost 0 bases to trimming and J lost 0 bases, with 10 bases between them. DNA for the CDR3: TGTGCCAGCAGCGTAGTTGGAGGGAACTCCTACAATGAGCAGTTCTTC. Its protein is CASSVVGGNSYNEQFF.

V gene TRBV28 combines with J gene TRBJ1-2; 10 nucleotides agree with TRBD1. The germline gives CDR1 MDHEN, CDR2 SYDVKM. There are 14 residues in the CDR3. Unmatched junction bases numbered 6, after V lost 6 bases and J lost 5 bases. CDR3 residues: CASRTGGDLYGYTF. Here the CDR3 DNA reads TGTGCCAGCAGGACAGGGGGCGACCTATATGGCTACACCTTC.

This clone has more than one count but fewer than ten. J is TRBJ2-1 and V is TRBV24-1, with TRBD2 identical over 8 bases. Trimming at V came to 3 bases and at J to 1 base, leaving 7 bases not matched to a gene. This CDR3 spans 17 amino acids. Germline lookup yields CDR1 KGHDR and CDR2 SFDVKD. Here the CDR3 reads CATSDPPGLGSYNEQFF. CDR3 bases: TGTGCCACCAGTGATCCTCCGGGACTAGGGTCCTACAATGAGCAGTTCTTC.

The chain is built from TRBV5-6 and TRBJ2-2, with a tentative D call TRBD1 (6 bases). V lost 3 bases and J 1 base, leaving 10 bases between the germline ends. In germline, CDR1 is SGHDT, CDR2 YYEEEE. The CDR3 consists of 15 residues. The CDR3: CASSWGHQNTGELFF. The DNA of the CDR3 is TGTGCCAGCAGCTGGGGACATCAGAACACCGGGGAGCTGTTTTTT.

The chain recombines TRBV6-2 or TRBV6-3 with TRBJ2-7; 7 bases map to TRBD2. Unmatched junction bases numbered 6, after V lost 4 bases and J lost 0 bases. The CDR3 is 15 amino acids. Germline V gives CDR1 MNHEY, CDR2 SVGEGT. CDR3 in amino acids: CASSLAGTSSYEQYF. The CDR3 DNA follows: TGTGCCAGCAGTTTAGCGGGTACCAGCTCCTACGAGCAGTACTTC.

Points on this clone: The junction does not match germline at one end; this may be a read error. The chain recombines TRBV7-7 with TRBJ2-3; 9 bases agree with TRBD1. The CDR3 consists of 17 residues. Per germline, CDR1 SSHAT and CDR2 FNYEAQ (reference sequence). CDR3 sequence (DNA): TGTGCTAGCAGCTCTGGGCTCCGGGACAGGGAGCCAGATACGCAGTATTTT. Its protein is CASSSGLRDREPDTQYF. The full variable domain, its missing parts supplied by reference TRBV7-7 and TRBJ2-3, is GAGVSQSPRYKVTKRGQDVTLRCDPISSHATLYWYQQALGQGPEFLTYFNYEAQPDKSGLPSDRFSAERPEGSISTLTIQRTEQRDSAMYRCASSSGLRDREPDTQYFGPGTRLTVL.

This rearrangement joins TRBV19 to TRBJ1-2, with unresolved D. Looked up from germline, CDR1 is LNHDA and CDR2 is SQIVND (reference sequence). V lost 6 bases, J lost 7 bases, and 12 bases lay in between. The CDR3 length is 12 residues. DNA of the CDR3: TGTGCCAGTAGCCACAACACGCCTGGCTACACCTTC. This encodes CASSHNTPGYTF.

This clone showed up just once. The junction shows a germline mismatch at one end, possibly a read error. The V call is TRBV28, the J call TRBJ1-5; tentatively, D is TRBD1 (6 bases). Germline lookup yields CDR1 MDHEN and CDR2 SYDVKM. This CDR3 is built from 14 residues. For the CDR3, the DNA is TGTGCCAGCAGCTTATACAGGGCCGATCAGCCCCAGCATTTT. This encodes CASSLYRADQPQHF.

This clone was seen only a few times. This chain uses TRBV5-1 with TRBJ2-3, with TRBD1 as a possible D gene (5 bases). V was shortened by 3 bases and J by 3 bases, with 14 bases between the two germline ends. CDR3 length equals 15 residues. Germline CDR1 and CDR2: SGHRS and YFSETQ. The CDR3: CASSSLGAATDTQYF. The CDR3 DNA is TGCGCCAGCAGCTCCTTAGGGGCGGCTACAGATACGCAGTATTTT.

The rearrangement joins TRBV30 to TRBJ2-7; D gene uncertain. The length of the CDR3 is 13 residues. Trimming left V 0 bases short and J 7 bases short, with 13 bases between. CDR1 and CDR2 (germline): GTSNPN, SVGIG (reference sequence). CDR3 sequence (DNA): TGTGCCTGGAGTGTGGAGACTGTACGAGAGCAGTACTTC. Translating gives CAWSVETVREQYF. The complete variable domain, with remaining parts taken from reference TRBV30 and TRBJ2-7, reads SQTIHQWPATLVQPVGSPLSLECTVEGTSNPNLYWYRQAAGRGLQLLFYSVGIGQISSEVPQNLSASRPQDRQFILSSKKLLLSDSGFYLCAWSVETVREQYFGPGTRLTVT.

The J gene is TRBJ1-6, the V gene TRBV28, with 10 bases matching TRBD1. The CDR3 covers 15 residues. Germline CDR1 MDHEN, CDR2 SYDVKM. V lost 6 bases and J lost 4; bases outside the gene matches: 3. CDR3 sequence reads: CASSGTGVYNSPLHF. The CDR3 DNA sequence: TGTGCCAGCAGCGGGACAGGGGTTTATAATTCACCCCTCCACTTT.

The chain carries TRBV7-2 and TRBJ1-2; TRBD1 is a possible D gene (6 bases). The V end was cut by 1 base, the J end by 4 bases, with 22 bases between. Germline V lookup: CDR1 SGHTA, CDR2 FQGNSA. The CDR3 runs to 18 residues. CDR3 in DNA: TGTGCCAGCAGCTTAGATCGGGCAGGGGTAGGGGCTCTCTATGGCTACACCTTC. Translated: CASSLDRAGVGALYGYTF.

The V gene is TRBV27, the J gene TRBJ2-1, with D possibly TRBD1 on 5 matching bases. The CDR3 consists of 16 residues. The germline CDR1 and CDR2 sequences are MNHEY and SMNVEV (reference sequence). V lost 2 bases and J lost 4, with 15 bases in between. The CDR3 DNA follows: TGTGCCAGCAGTTTAAAGCCGAGACAGCTTTACAATGAGCAGTTCTTC. Translated: CASSLKPRQLYNEQFF.

The chain carries TRBV20-1 and TRBJ2-1; D perhaps matches TRBD2 (5 bases). The germline V gene has CDR1 DFQATT and CDR2 SNEGSKA (reference sequence). The length of the CDR3 is 11 residues. V gave up 4 bases and J gave up 10 bases, with 11 bases separating them. Here the CDR3 reads CSANVGGEQFF. CDR3 bases: TGCAGTGCTAATGTTGGAGGCGAGCAGTTCTTC.

The chain employs TRBV2 and TRBJ1-5, with D unclear. Germline CDR1 SNHLY, CDR2 FYNNEI. CDR3 length equals 15 residues. V lost 1 base to trimming and J lost 2 bases, with 9 bases between them. This CDR3 reads CASSEVGGGNQPQHF. The CDR3 DNA reads TGTGCCAGCAGTGAAGTGGGCGGGGGCAATCAGCCCCAGCATTTT.

The rearrangement links TRBV14 to TRBJ1-1; D is undetermined. Germline CDR1 SGHDN, CDR2 FVKESK. V dropped 3 bases and J dropped 3 bases, with 8 bases sitting between them. The CDR3 contains 13 residues. The CDR3 spells CASSQRFDTEAFF. CDR3 nucleotide sequence: TGTGCCAGCAGCCAGAGGTTTGACACTGAAGCTTTCTTT.

J is TRBJ2-1 and V is TRBV11-2; D may be TRBD2 (7 bases). There are 15 residues in the CDR3. Germline V gene sequence: CDR1 SGHAT, CDR2 FQNNGV. V gave up 3 bases and J gave up 4 bases, with 13 bases separating them. CDR3 nucleotide sequence: TGTGCCAGCAGCTTTCGGGGGGCTGGATACAATGAGCAGTTCTTC. Amino acids: CASSFRGAGYNEQFF.

V usage is TRBV28 and J usage is TRBJ2-1; D gene unclear. Per germline, CDR1 MDHEN and CDR2 SYDVKM. The ends were cut back, 4 bases at V and 12 bases at J, with 19 bases in the middle. The CDR3 extends over 14 amino acids. Here the CDR3 reads CASSSHVIRSAQFF. In nucleotides, the CDR3 is TGTGCCAGCAGTTCCCACGTAATTCGGTCTGCGCAGTTCTTC.